Listed below are T cell receptor beta chains from one sample, sequenced in a study of PD-L1 blockade in urothelial cancer. Here immunoSEQ multiplex PCR was the method, and the copy in TCRdb shows in-frame clones only, minus some. This sample has roughly 120,000 clones; approximately 88% occur once, and the top ten carry roughly 3.5%. This material consisted of PBMCs, taken around atezolizumab (anti-PD-L1) treatment. The receptor set was obtained from a man aged 45-60 years with urothelial cancer. The CDR3 runs from the conserved cysteine through the conserved F or W. D genes are given only for firm matches. A clone size is listed for some rows: how often the clone was seen (once, few, many), or a class if it is expanded.

>-|-|TRBJ1-6|14|TRBV7-9
TGTGCCAGCAGCTTAGAGGGGGAGTATTCACCCCTCCACTTT
CASSLEGEYSPLHF
>-|TRBD1|TRBJ1-3|16|TRBV5-5
TGTGCCAGCAGCGACCGGGACAGGGCTTCCGGAAACACCATATATTTT
CASSDRDRASGNTIYF
>few|-|TRBJ2-7|12|TRBV10-3
TGTGCCATCAGAAAGACAGACAAAGAGCAGTACTTC
CAIRKTDKEQYF
>-|TRBD2|TRBJ2-7|13|TRBV10-3
TGTGCCTCAACCGGGACTAGCTCCTACGAGCAGTACTTC
CASTGTSSYEQYF
>once|-|TRBJ1-6|12|TRBV7-9
TGTGCCAGCAGTCGAGATAATTCACCCCTCCACTTT
CASSRDNSPLHF
>once|TRBD1|TRBJ2-7|13|TRBV6-5
TGTGCCAGCCGACAGGGTTCGAGATTCGAGCAGTACTTC
CASRQGSRFEQYF
>-|-|TRBJ2-1|13|TRBV2
TGTGCCAGCAGTGAAGATGGACGGGGAGAGCAGTTCTTC
CASSEDGRGEQFF
>-|-|TRBJ2-5|15|TRBV9
TGTGCCAGCAGCGTAGTGGCGGGCCCCCAAGAGACCCAGTACTTC
CASSVVAGPQETQYF
>-|-|TRBJ1-2|13|TRBV28
TGTGCCAGCAGCAACGGACTGGAGCAGGGCTACACCTTC
CASSNGLEQGYTF
>once|-|TRBJ2-5|13|TRBV6-1
TGTGCCAGCAGAGGGGGGGGGAGGGAGACCCAGTACTTC
CASRGGGRETQYF
>-|-|TRBJ2-3|18|TRBV21-1
TGTGCCAGCAGCCCACGAAAAAGAGGGGACAGAACCACAGATACGCAGTATTTT
CASSPRKRGDRTTDTQYF
>few|-|TRBJ1-5|13|TRBV9
TGTGCCAGCAGCGCCACTCCGGTTCAGCCCCAGCATTTT
CASSATPVQPQHF
>-|-|TRBJ1-1|14|TRBV28
TGTGCCAGCAGCTACCCGGGACTGGGCACTGAAGCTTTCTTT
CASSYPGLGTEAFF
>-|-|TRBJ2-7|16|TRBV19
TGTGCCAGTAGTGGGGGTTACCAGGGGATCGGCTACGAGCAGTACTTC
CASSGGYQGIGYEQYF
>-|-|TRBJ2-3|13|TRBV7-2
TGTGCCAGCAGCGCGAACAGGTTACCAACGCAGTATTTT
CASSANRLPTQYF
>-|-|TRBJ1-1|11|TRBV28
TGTGCCAGCAGTTTACGGGGTGAAGCTTTCTTT
CASSLRGEAFF
>-|-|TRBJ1-2|16|TRBV6-5
TGTGCCAGCAGTTCCCAGAGCAGGGGTGGTAACTATGGCTACACCTTC
CASSSQSRGGNYGYTF
>-|-|TRBJ2-5|13|TRBV7-3
TGTGCCAGCAGCCCCTACAGGGATGAGACCCAGTACTTC
CASSPYRDETQYF
>-|TRBD2|TRBJ2-3|15|TRBV6-4
TGTGCCAGCAGTCGGGGTTTTAGCGGGAGCGATACGCAGTATTTT
CASSRGFSGSDTQYF
>-|-|TRBJ1-1|12|TRBV6-6
TGTGCCAGCAGAAAGGGGTGGGCTGAAGCTTTCTTT
CASRKGWAEAFF
>-|-|TRBJ2-2|14|TRBV19
TGTGCCAGTAGGCGCGCTGTAAGCACCGGGGAGCTGTTTTTT
CASRRAVSTGELFF
>once|-|TRBJ2-3|15|TRBV5-8
TGTGCCAGCAGTTTGGCGTTGCAGGGAACAGATACGCAGTATTTT
CASSLALQGTDTQYF
>-|TRBD1|TRBJ1-2|17|TRBV19
TGTGCCAGTAGTATGAATACAGGGGGATCCCCAGGCTATGGCTACACCTTC
CASSMNTGGSPGYGYTF
>-|TRBD2|TRBJ2-3|15|TRBV7-2
TGTGCCAGCAGCCAAACTAGCGGGAGCACAGATACGCAGTATTTT
CASSQTSGSTDTQYF
>-|-|TRBJ1-5|15|TRBV19
TGTGCCAGTAGTACAACCCAGGGGTCCAATCAGCCCCAGCATTTT
CASSTTQGSNQPQHF
>-|-|TRBJ1-4|13|TRBV29-1
TGCAGCGTTGCAGGACAGCCAAATGAAAAACTGTTTTTT
CSVAGQPNEKLFF
>few|-|TRBJ2-7|13|TRBV19
TGTGCCAGTAGTGTGGAGCATTCCTACGAGCAGTACTTC
CASSVEHSYEQYF
>few|TRBD1|TRBJ1-5|13|TRBV19
TGTGCCAGCGCCGGGACAGGGGATCAGCCCCAGCATTTT
CASAGTGDQPQHF
>-|-|TRBJ2-6|16|TRBV5-4
TGTGCCAGCAGAGCTCCAGGCTACTCTGGGGCCAACGTCCTGACTTTC
CASRAPGYSGANVLTF
>-|-|TRBJ2-4|13|TRBV6-5
TGTGCCAGCAGTTCCAGCAGGGGAAACATTCAGTACTTC
CASSSSRGNIQYF
>-|TRBD2|TRBJ2-1|17|TRBV7-9
TGTGCCAGCAGCTTAGGGACTAGCGGGAGGGCTGACAATGAGCAGTTCTTC
CASSLGTSGRADNEQFF
>-|TRBD2|TRBJ2-7|15|TRBV27
TGTGCCAGCAGTTTAGGGACTAGCGGGCAAGGGGAGCAGTACTTC
CASSLGTSGQGEQYF
>once|TRBD1|TRBJ2-5|14|TRBV18
TGTGCCAGCTCCCAGGGACAGAGGGAGGAGACCCAGTACTTC
CASSQGQREETQYF
>-|-|TRBJ1-5|12|TRBV18
TGTGCCAGCTCACCTTACAATCAGCCCCAGCATTTT
CASSPYNQPQHF
>-|-|TRBJ1-2|13|TRBV5-4
TGTGCCAGCAGCTCGGGCACAGGGCCTGGCTACACCTTC
CASSSGTGPGYTF
>-|TRBD1|TRBJ2-1|14|TRBV6-6
TGTGCCAGCAGCTCCGGGACAGTTCACAATGAGCAGTTCTTC
CASSSGTVHNEQFF
>once|TRBD1|TRBJ2-7|15|TRBV7-3
TGTGCCAGCAGCCCGACCGGGACAGCTGGTAGCGAGCAGTACTTC
CASSPTGTAGSEQYF
>-|TRBD2|TRBJ2-7|17|TRBV18
TGTGCCAGCTCACCACCGCTCGGGACTAGTTTTTCCTACGAGCAGTACTTC
CASSPPLGTSFSYEQYF
>-|TRBD2|TRBJ2-5|14|TRBV7-9
TGTGCCAGCAGCTCTGCCGGGGGGTCGGAGACCCAGTACTTC
CASSSAGGSETQYF
>-|-|TRBJ2-1|12|TRBV28
TGTGCCAGCAGGTCCACCACAGGTTGGCAGTTCTTC
CASRSTTGWQFF
>few|TRBD1|TRBJ1-1|15|TRBV9
TGTGCCAGCAGCGGAGGGACAGGGGGGTACACTGAAGCTTTCTTT
CASSGGTGGYTEAFF
>-|-|TRBJ2-3|14|TRBV30
TGTGCCTGGAGTGTCCTGGGGCTCACAGATACGCAGTATTTT
CAWSVLGLTDTQYF
>-|TRBD2|TRBJ2-7|11|TRBV7-9
TGTGCCAGCAGCTACGGGACTAGCGGGACCTTC
CASSYGTSGTF
>-|-|TRBJ2-6|14|TRBV27
TGTGCCAGCAGTTTTAGCTCTGGGGCCAACGTCCTGACTTTC
CASSFSSGANVLTF
>-|-|TRBJ1-1|17|TRBV19
TGTGCCAGTAGTCCTACAGTGAAAGGGGCCTCGAACACTGAAGCTTTCTTT
CASSPTVKGASNTEAFF
>-|TRBD1|TRBJ2-5|15|TRBV6-5
TGTGCCAGCAGTCCCGACAGGGGCGGAGGAGAGACCCAGTACTTC
CASSPDRGGGETQYF
>few|TRBD1|TRBJ1-6|16|TRBV11-3
TGTGCCAGCAGCTTAGATCCGGACAGGGTCCCTTCACCCCTCCACTTT
CASSLDPDRVPSPLHF
>-|TRBD2|TRBJ2-5|13|TRBV27
TGTGCCAGCAGTTCGTCTAGCGGGTCGACCCAGTACTTC
CASSSSSGSTQYF
>-|TRBD1|TRBJ1-1|17|TRBV28
TGTGCCAGCAGCCTGCCGGGACAGGGAGTATGGAACACTGAAGCTTTCTTT
CASSLPGQGVWNTEAFF
>-|TRBD2|TRBJ2-1|16|TRBV7-3
TGTGCCAGCAGCTTAGGGACTAGCGTAAGTTGGAATGAGCAGTTCTTC
CASSLGTSVSWNEQFF
>-|-|TRBJ2-7|13|TRBV27
TGTGCCAGCAGTATCGGTTTTTCCTACGAGCAGTACTTC
CASSIGFSYEQYF
>-|-|TRBJ1-2|14|TRBV28
TGTGCCAGCAGTTTACATGACAGGATGTATGGCTACACCTTC
CASSLHDRMYGYTF